The rows below give T cell receptor beta chains drawn from one sample of a study of a mutant IDH1 vaccine in newly diagnosed glioma. These TCRs are of unknown antigen specificity. Repertoires were generated with immunoSEQ multiplex PCR, while TCRdb's copy carries only in-frame clones and drops some. The sample records approximately 60,000 clones, around 89% being singletons. The sample was PBMCs, taken from a glioma patient whose treatment included an IDH1 peptide vaccine. Receptor source: a middle-aged woman with glioma. CDR3s include the opening cysteine and the closing phenylalanine or tryptophan. A D gene is named only where the DNA matches it firmly. For some rows the clone size is stated as once, few or many, or as a class when expanded; others skip it.

v_call	j_call	clone_size	d_call	cdr3_aa	cdr3_nt
TRBV27	TRBJ1-4	NA	TRBD1	CASSTQGATNEKLFF	TGTGCCAGCAGTACCCAGGGGGCAACTAATGAAAAACTGTTTTTT
TRBV15	TRBJ2-7	NA	NA	CATSRASVREQYF	TGTGCCACCAGCAGAGCGTCGGTGCGCGAGCAGTACTTC
TRBV15	TRBJ2-2	NA	TRBD1	CATRSDRPNTGELFF	TGTGCCACTCGCTCGGACAGGCCTAACACCGGGGAGCTGTTTTTT
TRBV29-1	TRBJ2-5	NA	NA	CSGVGGPIGETQYF	TGCAGCGGAGTTGGGGGACCCATAGGGGAGACCCAGTACTTC
TRBV11-2	TRBJ2-3	NA	TRBD2	CASSGQVAGLDTQYF	TGTGCCAGCAGCGGGCAGGTAGCGGGGTTAGATACGCAGTATTTT
TRBV18	TRBJ2-3	NA	NA	CASGTGGTDTQYF	TGTGCCAGCGGGACGGGGGGCACAGATACGCAGTATTTT
TRBV18	TRBJ2-1	NA	TRBD2	CASSPGLTSYNEQFF	TGTGCCAGCTCACCGGGACTAACCTCCTACAATGAGCAGTTCTTC
TRBV10-3	TRBJ1-1	few	TRBD1	CAISGGVNTEAFF	TGTGCCATTTCAGGGGGAGTGAACACTGAAGCTTTCTTT
TRBV27	TRBJ2-7	NA	NA	CASSSSPQGDSYEQYF	TGTGCCAGCAGTTCCTCACCTCAGGGAGACTCCTACGAGCAGTACTTC
TRBV19	TRBJ1-2	NA	NA	CASSKGSRLDNYGYTF	TGTGCCAGTAGTAAAGGCAGTCGGTTGGATAACTATGGCTACACCTTC
TRBV15	TRBJ2-3	NA	TRBD2	CATSRSPGRVADTQYF	TGTGCCACCAGCAGATCCCCCGGGAGGGTCGCAGATACGCAGTATTTT
TRBV19	TRBJ2-2	NA	NA	CASKRAVRNTGELFF	TGTGCCAGTAAGCGGGCTGTGCGTAACACCGGGGAGCTGTTTTTT
TRBV29-1	TRBJ1-1	NA	NA	CSVEARLMNTEAFF	TGCAGCGTTGAAGCTAGACTTATGAACACTGAAGCTTTCTTT
TRBV5-1	TRBJ1-4	once	NA	CASSTDRSLNEKLFF	TGCGCCAGCAGCACTGACAGGAGTCTTAATGAAAAACTGTTTTTT
TRBV6-6	TRBJ2-3	NA	TRBD2	CASSYSGRGSKNTQYF	TGTGCCAGCAGTTACTCTGGGCGGGGGAGCAAAAATACGCAGTATTTT
TRBV7-2	TRBJ1-5	NA	TRBD1	CASSQGGGNQPQHF	TGTGCCAGCAGTCAGGGGGGTGGCAATCAGCCCCAGCATTTT
TRBV4-2	TRBJ2-2	NA	NA	CASSQDRGRYTGELFF	TGTGCCAGCAGCCAAGATCGGGGACGGTACACCGGGGAGCTGTTTTTT
TRBV12-2	TRBJ1-2	once	NA	CASRLRQGLDYGYTF	TGTGCAAGTCGGTTACGGCAGGGACTCGACTATGGCTACACCTTC
TRBV14	TRBJ1-6	NA	NA	CASSPRTVNSPLHF	TGTGCCAGCAGCCCGCGCACTGTTAATTCACCCCTCCACTTT
TRBV7-9	TRBJ2-7	few	TRBD1	CASSLERGDRRREQYF	TGTGCCAGCAGCTTAGAGAGGGGGGACAGGAGGCGCGAGCAGTACTTC
TRBV4-2	TRBJ2-4	NA	NA	CASTFLGEAKNIQYF	TGTGCCAGCACCTTTCTTGGGGAAGCCAAAAACATTCAGTACTTC
TRBV7-2	TRBJ2-1	NA	TRBD2	CASSPGLAAYNEQFF	TGTGCCAGCAGCCCAGGACTAGCGGCCTACAATGAGCAGTTCTTC
TRBV5-4	TRBJ1-1	NA	NA	CASSSPELRGMNTEAFF	TGTGCCAGCAGCTCTCCCGAGCTACGGGGCATGAACACTGAAGCTTTCTTT
TRBV7-2	TRBJ2-7	NA	NA	CASSLETGSYEQYF	TGTGCCAGCAGCTTAGAGACAGGCTCCTACGAGCAGTACTTC
TRBV12-1	TRBJ2-2	NA	NA	CASSFNQGLAGDECTGELFF	TGTGCCAGCAGCTTTAACCAGGGACTAGCGGGAGACGAGTGCACCGGGGAGCTGTTTTTT
TRBV18	TRBJ2-7	NA	NA	CASSKDYEQYF	TGTGCCAGCTCAAAGGATTACGAGCAGTACTTC
TRBV5-5	TRBJ1-2	NA	NA	CASSRGQPTYGYTF	TGTGCCAGCAGCCGTGGACAGCCCACCTATGGCTACACCTTC
TRBV19	TRBJ2-1	NA	NA	CASRITGGNEQFF	TGTGCCAGTAGGATTACCGGCGGGAATGAGCAGTTCTTC
TRBV14	TRBJ1-3	NA	TRBD1	CASSQTGAGNTIYF	TGTGCCAGCAGCCAGACAGGGGCTGGAAACACCATATATTTT
TRBV27	TRBJ1-1	once	NA	CASSFRVPQANTEAFF	TGTGCCAGCAGTTTCCGCGTCCCACAGGCGAACACTGAAGCTTTCTTT
TRBV6-5	TRBJ2-4	NA	NA	CASSLRRGAKNIQYF	TGTGCCAGCAGTTTAAGGAGGGGGGCCAAAAACATTCAGTACTTC
TRBV5-6	TRBJ2-3	NA	TRBD2	CASSLATSGVSGDTQYF	TGTGCCAGCAGCTTGGCTACTAGCGGAGTCTCGGGAGATACGCAGTATTTT
TRBV15	TRBJ2-2	once	NA	CATSRGGYRVRWNTGELFF	TGTGCCACCAGCAGGGGGGGTTACAGGGTTCGGTGGAACACCGGGGAGCTGTTTTTT
TRBV5-1	TRBJ2-7	NA	NA	CASSLDSEAPYEQYF	TGCGCCAGCAGCTTGGACAGTGAGGCCCCCTACGAGCAGTACTTC
TRBV6-5	TRBJ1-6	NA	TRBD1	CASSRLTGGNSPLHF	TGTGCCAGCAGTCGTTTAACAGGGGGGAATTCACCCCTCCACTTT
TRBV4-3	TRBJ2-1	NA	TRBD2	CASSQDVAGGPNEQFF	TGCGCCAGCAGCCAAGATGTGGCGGGGGGGCCCAATGAGCAGTTCTTC
TRBV19	TRBJ2-2	NA	TRBD2	CASAQRGANTGELFF	TGTGCCAGCGCCCAGCGGGGGGCGAACACCGGGGAGCTGTTTTTT
TRBV7-2	TRBJ2-5	NA	NA	CASSFSRTETQYF	TGTGCCAGCAGCTTTAGTAGGACGGAGACCCAGTACTTC
TRBV30	TRBJ2-5	NA	TRBD2	CAWSKATGRRETQYF	TGTGCCTGGTCTAAAGCTACCGGGAGGCGAGAGACCCAGTACTTC
TRBV14	TRBJ1-1	once	NA	CASSQDGRALGAFF	TGTGCCAGCAGCCAAGATGGCAGGGCCCTAGGAGCTTTCTTT
TRBV2	TRBJ2-4	NA	NA	CASSEEMSLQKNIQYF	TGTGCCAGCAGTGAAGAGATGAGTTTGCAAAAAAACATTCAGTACTTC
TRBV15	TRBJ2-3	few	NA	CATSRGLYTDTQYF	TGTGCCACCAGCAGAGGACTTTACACAGATACGCAGTATTTT
TRBV5-5	TRBJ2-7	NA	TRBD2	CASSLLRGESYEQYF	TGTGCCAGCAGCTTGTTACGGGGGGAATCCTACGAGCAGTACTTC
TRBV6-1	TRBJ2-5	NA	NA	CASRSGTAGPQYF	TGTGCCAGCAGGAGCGGGACAGCGGGTCCCCAATACTTC
TRBV7-9	TRBJ1-5	NA	TRBD1	CASSLTGAINQPQHF	TGTGCCAGCAGCTTAACAGGGGCCATCAATCAGCCCCAGCATTTT
TRBV7-9	TRBJ2-7	NA	NA	CASSLDTPYEQYF	TGTGCCAGCAGCTTAGATACTCCCTACGAGCAGTACTTC
TRBV25-1	TRBJ2-2	NA	NA	CASTYGLNTGELLF	TGTGCCAGCACATACGGACTGAACACCGGGGAGCTGCTTTTT
TRBV5-6	TRBJ2-7	NA	TRBD1	CASSSDRMNEQYF	TGTGCCAGCAGCTCGGACAGGATGAACGAGCAGTACTTC
TRBV7-2	TRBJ2-1	NA	TRBD2	CASSLTGGYNEQFF	TGTGCCAGCAGCTTGACGGGAGGCTACAATGAGCAGTTCTTC